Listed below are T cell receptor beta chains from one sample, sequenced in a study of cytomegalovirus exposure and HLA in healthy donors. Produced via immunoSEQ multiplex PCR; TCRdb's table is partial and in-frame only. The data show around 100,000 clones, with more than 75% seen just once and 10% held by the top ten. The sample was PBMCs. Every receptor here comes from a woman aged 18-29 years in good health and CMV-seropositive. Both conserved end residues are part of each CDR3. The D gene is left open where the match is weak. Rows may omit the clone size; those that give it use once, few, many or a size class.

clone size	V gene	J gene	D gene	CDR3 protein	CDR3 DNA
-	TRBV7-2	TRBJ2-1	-	CASSLIRGTYNEQFF	TGTGCCAGCAGCTTAATAAGAGGCACCTACAATGAGCAGTTCTTC
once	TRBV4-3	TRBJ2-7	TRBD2	CASSQDKGHGGLAGGYEQYF	TGCGCCAGCAGCCAAGATAAAGGTCACGGGGGACTAGCGGGAGGATACGAGCAGTACTTC
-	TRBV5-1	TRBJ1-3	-	CASSLGRGFSGNTIYF	TGCGCCAGCAGCTTGGGTAGGGGCTTCTCTGGAAACACCATATATTTT
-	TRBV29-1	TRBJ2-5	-	CSVVGGQETQYF	TGCAGCGTTGTCGGGGGTCAAGAGACCCAGTACTTC
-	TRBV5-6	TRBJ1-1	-	CASSLGDTAEVNTEAFF	TGTGCCAGCAGCTTGGGGGACACGGCAGAGGTGAACACTGAAGCTTTCTTT
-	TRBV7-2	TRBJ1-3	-	CASSPPGAVGNTIYF	TGTGCCAGCAGCCCTCCAGGGGCAGTAGGAAACACCATATATTTT
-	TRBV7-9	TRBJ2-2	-	CASSLASVVAGELFF	TGTGCCAGCAGCTTAGCGAGCGTCGTCGCCGGGGAGCTGTTTTTT
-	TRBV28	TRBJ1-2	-	CASSLVKGVSYGYTF	TGTGCCAGCAGTTTGGTTAAGGGAGTAAGCTATGGCTACACCTTC
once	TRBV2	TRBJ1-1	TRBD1	CAGNRGDTEAFF	TGTGCCGGAAACAGGGGGGACACTGAAGCTTTCTTT
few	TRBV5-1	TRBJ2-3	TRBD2	CASRALAGVYTQYF	TGCGCCAGCAGAGCCCTAGCGGGGGTCTATACGCAGTATTTT
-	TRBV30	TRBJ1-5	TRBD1	CAWSAHRGPQPQHF	TGTGCCTGGAGCGCACACAGGGGGCCTCAGCCCCAGCATTTT
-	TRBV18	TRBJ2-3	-	CASSTFGTNTDTQYF	TGTGCCAGCTCAACGTTTGGGACAAATACAGATACGCAGTATTTT
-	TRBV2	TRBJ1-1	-	CASPGNTEAFF	TGTGCCAGCCCGGGTAACACTGAAGCTTTCTTT
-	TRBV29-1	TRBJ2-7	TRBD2	CSVHGTSGSYEQYF	TGCAGCGTCCACGGGACTAGCGGATCCTACGAGCAGTACTTC
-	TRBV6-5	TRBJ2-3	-	CASSSPRGNKDTQYF	TGTGCCAGCAGTTCCCCCAGAGGGAATAAGGATACGCAGTATTTT
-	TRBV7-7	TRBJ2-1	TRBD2	CASSATSGDYNEQFF	TGTGCCAGCAGCGCCACTAGCGGGGACTACAATGAGCAGTTCTTC
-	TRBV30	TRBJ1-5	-	CAWSVGGGNQPQHF	TGTGCCTGGAGTGTGGGCGGGGGCAATCAGCCCCAGCATTTT
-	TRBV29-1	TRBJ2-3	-	CSVVSAVTTDTQYF	TGCAGCGTTGTAAGCGCAGTAACCACAGATACGCAGTATTTT
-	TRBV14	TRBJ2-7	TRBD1	CASSQENRGYPRNEQYF	TGTGCCAGCAGCCAAGAGAACAGGGGGTACCCCCGGAACGAGCAGTACTTC
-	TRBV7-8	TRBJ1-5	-	CASSLDRDQPQHF	TGTGCCAGCAGCTTAGACCGAGATCAGCCCCAGCATTTT
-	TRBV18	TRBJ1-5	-	CASSREINQPQHF	TGTGCCAGCTCACGGGAGATTAATCAGCCCCAGCATTTT
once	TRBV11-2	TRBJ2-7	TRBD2	CASSLRSGRAYEQYF	TGTGCCAGCAGCTTACGTAGCGGGAGAGCCTACGAGCAGTACTTC